Each of the 13 T cell receptor beta chains below was sequenced from the same sample in a study of beta chain features in type 1 diabetes. Study-wide findings and caveats: TCRB CDR3 length was moderately but significantly reduced in all four CD4+ subsets of Type 1 diabetes patients.

Since all of the isolated RNA was reverse transcribed, expressed TCRB transcripts were what got sequenced. Only in-frame clones appear in the TCRdb table, and some are missing; sequencing was by immunoSEQ multiplex PCR. Of some 290,000 clones in the sample, roughly an eighth were seen once. These TCRs are of unknown antigen specificity. The sample was naive CD4+ T cells from blood. The receptors here all came from a man aged 25-45 years with type 1 diabetes.

This clone occurred a few times. The V gene is TRBV28, the J gene TRBJ2-7; the match to TRBD1 covers 7 bases. Germline CDR1 MDHEN, CDR2 SYDVKM. This CDR3 is 17 amino acids long. The ends lost 2 bases at V and 0 bases at J; junction bases unmatched: 10. The CDR3 bases are TGTGCCAGCAGTTTACGCCGGGACAGCGACAGCTCCTACGAGCAGTACTTC. Amino acid sequence: CASSLRRDSDSSYEQYF.

This clone has only a few counts. The chain is built from TRBV9 and TRBJ2-6; TRBD2 matches 8 bases. Germline V gene sequence: CDR1 SGDLS, CDR2 YYNGEE. V lost 0 bases and J lost 0; bases outside the gene matches: 5. The CDR3 is 18 amino acids. CDR3 DNA: TGTGCCAGCAGCGTAGAAAGCGGGAGAAGCTCTGGGGCCAACGTCCTGACTTTC. This codes for CASSVESGRSSGANVLTF.

The gene calls are TRBV7-2 and TRBJ2-1, with D possibly matching TRBD1 (6 bases). V dropped 7 bases and J dropped 0 bases, with 10 bases sitting between them. The CDR3 runs 14 residues. The germline gives CDR1 SGHTA, CDR2 FQGNSA. The CDR3 loop reads CASTRDTSYNEQFF. CDR3 DNA: TGTGCCAGCACCCGGGACACCTCCTACAATGAGCAGTTCTTC.

Only a few counts were recorded for this clone. The gene calls are TRBV7-2 and TRBJ1-1; possible D gene TRBD1, 6 bases. The V and J ends lost 4 bases and 1 base respectively, with 13 bases between them. The CDR3 spans 15 residues. CDR1 and CDR2 (germline): SGHTA, FQGNSA. CDR3 loop: CASSYQGTTNTEAFF. As DNA, the CDR3 is TGTGCCAGCAGCTACCAGGGGACAACGAACACTGAAGCTTTCTTT.

The V call is TRBV7-3, the J call TRBJ1-1; D uncertain. Germline lookup yields CDR1 SGHTA and CDR2 FQGTGA. The CDR3 is 15 residues long. Trimming took off 2 bases at V and 4 bases at J, with 14 bases between the two ends. The chain's CDR3 is CASSLLGGVSTEAFF. The CDR3 region has the DNA TGTGCCAGCAGCTTATTGGGCGGGGTAAGCACTGAAGCTTTCTTT.

The CDR3 coding sequence is TGTGCCAGTAGCCGTAGCGGGAGCTCCTACAATGAGCAGTTCTTC. It specifies CASSRSGSSYNEQFF. The rearrangement uses TRBV19 and TRBJ2-1, with 9 positions matching TRBD2. The CDR3 runs 15 residues. The ends lost 6 bases at V and 0 bases at J; junction bases unmatched: 3. Germline loops: CDR1 LNHDA, CDR2 SQIVND (reference sequence).

This clone was detected a few times. V and J are TRBV18 and TRBJ2-1; D possibly corresponds to TRBD1 (5 bases). Germline CDR1 is KGHSH and CDR2 is LQKENI. Trimming took 4 bases from V and 5 from J, leaving 9 bases between them. This CDR3 spans 13 amino acids. This CDR3 is CASSQGSHNEQFF. The CDR3 nucleotides are TGTGCCAGCTCACAGGGGTCCCACAATGAGCAGTTCTTC.

V gene TRBV18 combines with J gene TRBJ1-1; the D gene is possibly TRBD1 (6 bases). V lost 1 base to trimming and J lost 8 bases, with 11 bases between them. The germline V gene has CDR1 KGHSH and CDR2 LQKENI. The CDR3 is 13 residues long. This chain's CDR3 is CASSPQQGREAFF. CDR3 coding DNA: TGTGCCAGCTCACCACAACAGGGAAGAGAAGCTTTCTTT.

This clone was counted only a few times. The CDR3 protein is CASSLKKSSGETQYF. The CDR3 DNA is TGTGCCAGCAGCTTGAAAAAATCGAGCGGAGAGACCCAGTACTTC. V gene TRBV5-4 combines with J gene TRBJ2-5; D perhaps matches TRBD2 (5 bases). V was clipped by 1 base and J by 4 bases, with 14 bases between them. This CDR3 region has 15 residues. Germline V CDR1 and CDR2: SGHNT, YYREEE (reference sequence).

Only a few counts were recorded for this clone. The V call is TRBV2, the J call TRBJ2-6, with 7 bases matching TRBD2. The CDR3 totals 15 residues. The germline CDR1 and CDR2 sequences are SNHLY and FYNNEI. Unmatched junction bases numbered 3, after V lost 6 bases and J lost 1 base. CDR3 loop: CASRGGVSGANVLTF. The DNA for the CDR3 is TGTGCCAGCAGGGGGGGGGTGTCTGGGGCCAACGTCCTGACTTTC.

This clone turned up a few times. This sequence joins TRBV7-3 and TRBJ2-2; 7 bases map to TRBD1. The CDR3 has 15 amino acids. Per germline, CDR1 SGHTA and CDR2 FQGTGA. J was trimmed by 4 bases and V by 5 bases; bases with no gene match: 7. The DNA of the CDR3 is TGTGCCAGCAGCGCAGGGGGTTTGGCCACCGGGGAGCTGTTTTTT. Translating it yields CASSAGGLATGELFF.

V usage is TRBV11-2 and J usage is TRBJ2-3, with TRBD2 matching over 7 bases. This CDR3 region has 15 residues. The J segment lost 6 bases and the V segment lost 4 bases, leaving 10 bases of the junction unmatched. CDR1 is SGHAT and CDR2 is FQNNGV in the germline V gene. Written as DNA, the CDR3 is TGTGCCAGCAGCTGGGATGGGGGAGGGCGGGATACGCAGTATTTT. The encoded protein is CASSWDGGGRDTQYF.

The chain recombines TRBV5-4 with TRBJ2-5; D not resolved. Trimming took off 0 bases at V and 0 bases at J, with 3 bases between the two ends. The CDR3 consists of 13 residues. The V gene's germline CDR1 is SGHNT and CDR2 YYREEE (reference sequence). The CDR3 loop is CASSLANQETQYF. The CDR3 DNA reads as TGTGCCAGCAGCTTGGCCAACCAAGAGACCCAGTACTTC.